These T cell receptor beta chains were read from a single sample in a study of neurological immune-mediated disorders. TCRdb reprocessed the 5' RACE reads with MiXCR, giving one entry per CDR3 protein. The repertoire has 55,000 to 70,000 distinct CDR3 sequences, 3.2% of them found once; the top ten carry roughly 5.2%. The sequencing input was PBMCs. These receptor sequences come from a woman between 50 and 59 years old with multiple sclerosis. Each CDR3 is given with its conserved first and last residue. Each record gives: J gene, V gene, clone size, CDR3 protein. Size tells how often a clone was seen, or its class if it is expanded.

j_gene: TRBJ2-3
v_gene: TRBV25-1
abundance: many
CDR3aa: CASSETAGGPGTQYF

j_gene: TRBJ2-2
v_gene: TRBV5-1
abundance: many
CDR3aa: CASSLVGSGNTGELFF

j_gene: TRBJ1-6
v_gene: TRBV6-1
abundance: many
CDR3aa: CASSEADRNSPLHF

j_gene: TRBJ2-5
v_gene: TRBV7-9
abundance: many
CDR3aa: CASSLDGGYQETQYF

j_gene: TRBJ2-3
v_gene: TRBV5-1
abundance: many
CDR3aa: CASSLAGQKTDTQYF

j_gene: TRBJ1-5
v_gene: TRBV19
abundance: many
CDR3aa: CASSLVQQPQHF

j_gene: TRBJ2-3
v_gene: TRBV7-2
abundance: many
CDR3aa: CASSALVDTQYF

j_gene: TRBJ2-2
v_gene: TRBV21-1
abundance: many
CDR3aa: CALSLDLVASRGIGELFF

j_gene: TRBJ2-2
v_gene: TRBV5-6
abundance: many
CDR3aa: CASRDRGPNTGELFF

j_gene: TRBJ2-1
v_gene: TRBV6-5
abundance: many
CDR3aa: CASTEAGGPGVEQFF

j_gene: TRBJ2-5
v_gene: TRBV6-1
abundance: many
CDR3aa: CASKLRGPVLGETQYF

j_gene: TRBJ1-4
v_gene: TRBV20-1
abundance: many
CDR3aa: CSARQGAMAEKLFF

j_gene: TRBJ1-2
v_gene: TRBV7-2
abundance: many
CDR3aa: CASSMIRGRRRLFYGYTF

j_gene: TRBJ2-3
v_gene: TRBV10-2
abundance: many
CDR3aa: CASSPADRGDTQYF

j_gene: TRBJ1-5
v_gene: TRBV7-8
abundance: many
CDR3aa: CASSLKARGSNQPQHF

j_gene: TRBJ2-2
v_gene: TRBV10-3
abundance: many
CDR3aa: CAIRQPGQGASGELFF

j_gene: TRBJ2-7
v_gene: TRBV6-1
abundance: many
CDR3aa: CASSDLILVQYF

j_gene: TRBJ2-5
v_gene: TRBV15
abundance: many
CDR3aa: CATSRGLARDRETQYF

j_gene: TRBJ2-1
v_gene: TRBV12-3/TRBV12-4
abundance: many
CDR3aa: CASSFGPGRGEGGQFF

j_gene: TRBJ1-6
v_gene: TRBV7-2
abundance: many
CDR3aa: CASSFFRGGVAGASPLHF

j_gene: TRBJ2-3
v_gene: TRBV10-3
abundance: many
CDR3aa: CATMGLAGGDTQYF

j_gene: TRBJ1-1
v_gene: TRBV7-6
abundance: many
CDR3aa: CASSSVGGAGEAFF

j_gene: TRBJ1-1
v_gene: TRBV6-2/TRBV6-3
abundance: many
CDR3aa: CASSYPGQGGTEAFF

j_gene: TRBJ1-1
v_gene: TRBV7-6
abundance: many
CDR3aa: CASSLGGGTEAFF

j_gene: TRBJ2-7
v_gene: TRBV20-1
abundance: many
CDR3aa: CSATLRGRSEQYF

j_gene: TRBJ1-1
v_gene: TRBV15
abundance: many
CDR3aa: CATSRDMWRDRVGNTEAFF

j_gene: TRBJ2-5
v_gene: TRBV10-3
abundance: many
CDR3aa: CAISEGRERGETQYF

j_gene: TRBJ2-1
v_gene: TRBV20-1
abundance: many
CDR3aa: CSARGRAGGNEQFF

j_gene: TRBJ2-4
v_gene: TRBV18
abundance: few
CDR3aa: CASSPFGPGAKNIQYF

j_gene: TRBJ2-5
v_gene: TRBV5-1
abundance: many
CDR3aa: CASRVAGGLQETQYF

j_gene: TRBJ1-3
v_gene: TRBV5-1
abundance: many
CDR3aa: CASSLGQALENTIYF

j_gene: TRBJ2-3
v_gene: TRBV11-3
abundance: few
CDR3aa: CASSFGQITDTQYF

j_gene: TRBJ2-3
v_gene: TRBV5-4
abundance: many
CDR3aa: CASSWGDKNTDTQYF